Below, 11 T cell receptor beta chains from the same sample are listed, as sequenced in a study of T-cell memory formation after mild COVID-19. One entry per CDR3 protein, called by TCRdb with MiXCR from the 5' RACE reads. The sample carries approximately 400,000 distinct CDR3 sequences, 20% to 25% recorded once. The specimen was PBMCs or a T cell subset sorted from them (not recorded which). These receptor sequences come from an adult woman who had mild COVID-19 (a few samples of this study predate the infection). Cell type and time point are not known.

This clonotype showed up just a few times. The chain links TRBV14 to TRBJ2-1; maybe TRBD2 (6 bases). The CDR3 extends over 12 amino acids. The germline V and J ends were trimmed by 1 base and 8 bases, with 6 bases remaining between them. Per germline, CDR1 SGHDN and CDR2 FVKESK. For the CDR3, the DNA is TGTGCCAGCAGCCAAGGGAGGGATGAGCAGTTCTTC. It codes for CASSQGRDEQFF.

This clonotype turned up a few times. CDR3 in DNA: TGTGCCAGCAGTTACTCGAGCACGGGCTTCCGAGGAGATGAGCAGTTCTTC. Its protein is CASSYSSTGFRGDEQFF. The chain combines TRBV6-5 with TRBJ2-1; D gene uncertain. This CDR3 spans 17 amino acids. Trimming took 0 bases from V and 8 from J, leaving 20 bases between them. The germline V gene encodes CDR1 MNHEY and CDR2 SVGAGI.

This chain links TRBV2 with TRBJ2-6; D is perhaps TRBD1 (5 bases). CDR3 length: 17 amino acids. The germline V gene has CDR1 SNHLY and CDR2 FYNNEI. Trimming took 2 bases from V and 0 from J, leaving 11 bases between them. CDR3 amino acids: CASSELGAPSGANVLTF. The CDR3 DNA is TGTGCCAGCAGTGAATTAGGGGCGCCCTCTGGGGCCAACGTCCTGACTTTC.

This clonotype came up a few times. CDR3 coding DNA: TGTGCCAGCAGTTACGGCAGGGGCCTAGGGTATGGCTACACCTTC. This codes for CASSYGRGLGYGYTF. The rearrangement uses TRBV6-6 and TRBJ1-2; TRBD1 is a possible D gene (6 bases). The ends were cut back, 2 bases at V and 5 bases at J, with 15 bases in the middle. The CDR3 length is 15 residues. Germline CDR1 reads MNHNY; CDR2 reads SVGAGI (reference sequence).

The genes are TRBV29-1 and TRBJ2-2; D is unresolved. The CDR3 runs 13 residues. Trimming took off 3 bases at V and 5 bases at J, with 10 bases between the two ends. Germline CDR1 and CDR2: SQVTM and ANQGSEA. The CDR3 DNA reads as TGCAGCGTTGAGCCTCTCGGGACCGGGGAGCTGTTTTTT. Amino acid sequence: CSVEPLGTGELFF.

This rearrangement joins TRBV6-5 to TRBJ2-5; D may be TRBD1 or TRBD2 (6 bases each). The CDR3 is 17 amino acids. Looked up from germline, CDR1 is MNHEY and CDR2 is SVGAGI. Trimming stripped 2 bases from V and 5 bases from J, with 21 bases between. CDR3 protein: CASSYLFYRGRRETQYF. The DNA of the CDR3 is TGTGCCAGCAGTTACCTTTTCTATCGGGGGCGCAGGGAGACCCAGTACTTC.

This clonotype appeared a few times. The chain carries TRBV4-1 and TRBJ1-1, with D perhaps TRBD1 (5 bases). Germline CDR1 MGHRA, CDR2 YSYEKL. The CDR3 runs to 15 residues. Deletions cut 2 bases from V and 0 bases from J, with 10 bases between. The CDR3 bases are TGCGCCAGCAGCCAAATGGGACGGCTGAACACTGAAGCTTTCTTT. It codes for CASSQMGRLNTEAFF.

V is TRBV29-1 and J is TRBJ2-5, with a tentative D call TRBD1 (5 bases). The V end was cut by 4 bases, the J end by 2 bases, with 8 bases between. The CDR3 extends over 12 amino acids. Germline CDR1 reads SQVTM; CDR2 reads ANQGSEA. The DNA of the CDR3 is TGCAGCGTTGTACAGGTTCAAGAGACCCAGTACTTC. It encodes CSVVQVQETQYF.

The chain uses TRBV9 and TRBJ2-3, with 11 bases that match TRBD2. This CDR3 has 17 amino acids. Germline-derived CDR1 and CDR2 are SGDLS and YYNGEE. After removal of 0 bases from V and 2 bases from J, the junction contained 5 bases not matched to a gene. The DNA of the CDR3 is TGTGCCAGCAGCGTAGTTGGTAGCGGGAGGGACACAGATACGCAGTATTTT. Protein sequence: CASSVVGSGRDTDTQYF.

This chain joins TRBV9 and TRBJ1-1; D is unresolved. Germline V gives CDR1 SGDLS, CDR2 YYNGEE. Deletions cut 1 base from V and 1 base from J, with 8 bases between. This CDR3 spans 14 amino acids. CDR3 DNA sequence: TGTGCCAGCAGCGTAACACCCAGGAACACTGAAGCTTTCTTT. Protein sequence: CASSVTPRNTEAFF. Filled out from reference TRBV9 and TRBJ1-1, the complete variable domain reads DSGVTQTPKHLITATGQRVTLRCSPRSGDLSVYWYQQSLDQGLQFLIQYYNGEERAKGNILERFSAQQFPDLHSELNLSSLELGDSALYFCASSVTPRNTEAFFGQGTRLTVV.

This clonotype turned up a few times. The chain is built from TRBV23-1 and TRBJ2-5, with D possibly being TRBD1 (6 bases). TRBV23-1 is flagged as an ORF with uncertain function. The CDR3 has 11 residues. With 6 bases removed from V and 13 bases from J, the gap between germline ends came to 15 bases. Here the CDR3 DNA reads TGCGCCAGCAGCCTAGACAGGTTGGGGTACTTC. Protein sequence: CASSLDRLGYF.